Listed here are 8 T cell receptor beta chains from one sample, sequenced in a study of T-cell memory formation after mild COVID-19. TCRdb passed the 5' RACE reads through MiXCR, listing each CDR3 protein once. The table records 250,000 to 300,000 distinct CDR3 sequences, 16% of them present only once. Sequenced input: PBMCs or a T cell subset sorted from them (not recorded which). All receptors derive from a man between 18 and 35 years old who had mild COVID-19 (a few samples of this study predate the infection). Cell type and time point are not known.

In its sample, this clonotype was seen a few times. This sequence joins TRBV12-3 or TRBV12-4 and TRBJ2-5; the D is unclear. With 3 bases removed from V and 7 bases from J, the gap between germline ends came to 12 bases. The CDR3 loop spans 13 amino acids. CDR3 DNA sequence: TGTGCCAGCAGTTTTACAGTCCGGGCGACCCAGTACTTC. Residues: CASSFTVRATQYF.

This clonotype was detected only a few times. The chain employs TRBV7-2 and TRBJ2-5; possible D gene TRBD1, 6 bases. Trimming cost V 1 base and J 5 bases, with 17 bases left between them. CDR1 SGHTA and CDR2 FQGNSA come from the germline V gene. CDR3 length equals 16 residues. CDR3 sequence (DNA): TGTGCCAGCAGCTTAGTCCTGCCCAGGGGTCGGGAGACCCAGTACTTC. The encoded protein is CASSLVLPRGRETQYF.

The V gene is TRBV24-1, the J gene TRBJ2-3; the D gene is possibly TRBD1 (5 bases). Trimming cost V 7 bases and J 1 base, with 17 bases left between them. The CDR3 contains 16 residues. The germline V gene encodes CDR1 KGHDR and CDR2 SFDVKD. DNA of the CDR3: TGTGCCACCAGCGACCCAGGGCGGTGGGGCACAGATACGCAGTATTTT. Its protein product is CATSDPGRWGTDTQYF.

This clonotype turned up a few times. V is TRBV12-3 or TRBV12-4 and J is TRBJ2-1; 8 bases fit TRBD2. Unmatched junction bases numbered 7, after V lost 7 bases and J lost 2 bases. This CDR3 region has 15 residues. CDR3 in amino acids: CASTWVAGTYNEQFF. The CDR3 bases are TGTGCCAGCACCTGGGTAGCGGGGACCTACAATGAGCAGTTCTTC.

The chain combines TRBV10-2 with TRBJ2-5; TRBD1 matches at 9 bases. The CDR3 extends over 17 amino acids. V lost 7 bases and J lost 2; bases outside the gene matches: 14. Germline CDR1 is WSHSY and CDR2 is SAAADI. For the CDR3, the DNA is TGCGCCAGCATGGGCCAGTACGGGACAGGGACACAAGAGACCCAGTACTTC. This translates into CASMGQYGTGTQETQYF.

The sample holds many counts of this clonotype. J is TRBJ2-1 and V is TRBV29-1; no clear D gene. In germline, CDR1 is SQVTM, CDR2 ANQGSEA. The CDR3 runs to 13 residues. With 4 bases removed from V and 0 bases from J, the gap between germline ends came to 7 bases. The CDR3 bases are TGCAGCGTTGCGGAGAGCTCCTACAATGAGCAGTTCTTC. It yields the protein CSVAESSYNEQFF.

This clonotype was seen only a few times. V usage is TRBV5-1 and J usage is TRBJ1-2, with D unresolved. The CDR3 runs to 13 residues. The V and J ends lost 4 bases and 2 bases respectively, with 9 bases between them. The germline CDR1 and CDR2 sequences are SGHRS and YFSETQ. In DNA, the CDR3 is TGCGCCAGCAGCCCGGACCAAAACTATGGCTACACCTTC. Amino acid sequence: CASSPDQNYGYTF.

The sample holds many counts of this clonotype. The chain couples TRBV5-1 to TRBJ2-3; possible D gene TRBD2, 6 bases. This CDR3 has 15 amino acids. CDR1 and CDR2 (germline): SGHRS, YFSETQ. V lost 3 bases, J lost 6 bases, and 17 bases lay in between. CDR3 sequence (DNA): TGCGCCAGCAGCTCCTACGGGGTAGCGGTGGATACGCAGTATTTT. Encoded protein: CASSSYGVAVDTQYF.